This is a list of T cell receptor beta chains from one sample in a study of blood T cell repertoires in COVID-19. Some clones are missing from TCRdb's copy, which holds only in-frame ones; the method was immunoSEQ multiplex PCR. Of 200,000 to 250,000 clones in the sample, 70% to 85% were seen once. The sequencing input was PBMCs or T cells enriched from blood (not recorded which). The receptors shown here come from a middle-aged man who had recovered from COVID-19. The CDR3 runs from the conserved cysteine through the conserved F or W. D genes are given only for firm matches. A row's size may be missing; if present it is once, few, many or a size class.

D gene,J gene,clone size,V gene,CDR3 DNA,CDR3 protein
TRBD1,TRBJ2-1,NA,TRBV6-5,TGTGCCAGCAGTCTGCGACAGGGTCCAAATGAGCAGTTCTTC,CASSLRQGPNEQFF
TRBD1,TRBJ1-2,NA,TRBV7-2,TGTGCCAGCAGCCCCCGGACAGGGTTGGGCTATGGCTACACCTTC,CASSPRTGLGYGYTF
NA,TRBJ2-7,NA,TRBV5-4,TGTGCCAGCAGCATCCAGGGCTACGAGCAGTACTTC,CASSIQGYEQYF
NA,TRBJ1-5,NA,TRBV19,TGTGCCAGTACCCCCGGAGGTTCCAGGGGCCCCAGAAAGCATTTT,CASTPGGSRGPRKHF
NA,TRBJ2-5,few,TRBV9,TGTGCCAGCAGCGTAGCTGGGGCATCCTCGGAGACCCAGTACTTC,CASSVAGASSETQYF
NA,TRBJ1-3,NA,TRBV19,TGTGCCAGTAGTATCCTGGGGGCATGGGGAAACACCATATATTTT,CASSILGAWGNTIYF
NA,TRBJ1-4,NA,TRBV27,TGTGCCACCCGCGCGACAGGATTTAATGAAAAACTGTTTTTT,CATRATGFNEKLFF
TRBD2,TRBJ2-7,NA,TRBV2,TGTGCCAGCAGTAGTCAGCGGGGCTCCTACGAGCAGTACTTC,CASSSQRGSYEQYF
NA,TRBJ2-7,NA,TRBV18,TGTGCCAGCTCCCCCGGCTACGAGCAGTACTTC,CASSPGYEQYF
TRBD2,TRBJ2-3,NA,TRBV3-1/TRBV3-2,TGTGCCAGCAGCCAAGCTAGCGGGACCCGAGATACGCAGTATTTT,CASSQASGTRDTQYF